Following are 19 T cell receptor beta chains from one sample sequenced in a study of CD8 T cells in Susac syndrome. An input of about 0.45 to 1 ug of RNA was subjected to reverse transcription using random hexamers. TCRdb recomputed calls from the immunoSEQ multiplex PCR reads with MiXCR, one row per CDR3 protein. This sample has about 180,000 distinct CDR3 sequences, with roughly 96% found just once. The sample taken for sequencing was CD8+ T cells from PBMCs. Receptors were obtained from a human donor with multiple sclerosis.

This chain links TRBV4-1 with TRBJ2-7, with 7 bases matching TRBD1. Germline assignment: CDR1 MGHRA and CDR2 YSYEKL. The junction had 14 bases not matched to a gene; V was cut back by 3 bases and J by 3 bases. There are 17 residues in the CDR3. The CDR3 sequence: CASSQPTSGTANYEQYF. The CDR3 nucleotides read TGCGCCAGCAGCCAGCCCACGTCCGGGACAGCTAACTACGAGCAGTACTTC.

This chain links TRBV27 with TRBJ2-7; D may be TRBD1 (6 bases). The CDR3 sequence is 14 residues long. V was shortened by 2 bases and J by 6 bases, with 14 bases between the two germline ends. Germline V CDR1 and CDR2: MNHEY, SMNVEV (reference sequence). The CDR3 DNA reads TGTGCCAGCAGTTTACAGGGGCAAGGCCTCGAGCAGTACTTC. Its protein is CASSLQGQGLEQYF.

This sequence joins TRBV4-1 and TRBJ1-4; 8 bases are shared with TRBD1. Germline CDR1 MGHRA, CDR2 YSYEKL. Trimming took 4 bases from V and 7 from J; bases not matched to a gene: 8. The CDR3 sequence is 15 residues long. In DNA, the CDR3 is TGCGCCAGCAGCCGAACACAGGGGGATAGTGAAAAACTGTTTTTT. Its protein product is CASSRTQGDSEKLFF.

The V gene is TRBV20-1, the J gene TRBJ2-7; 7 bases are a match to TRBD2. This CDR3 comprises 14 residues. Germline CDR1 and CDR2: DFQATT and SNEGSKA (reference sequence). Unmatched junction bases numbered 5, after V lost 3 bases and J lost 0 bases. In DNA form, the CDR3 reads TGCAGTGCTAGTGGGGGGGAGAGCTCCTACGAGCAGTACTTC. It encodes CSASGGESSYEQYF.

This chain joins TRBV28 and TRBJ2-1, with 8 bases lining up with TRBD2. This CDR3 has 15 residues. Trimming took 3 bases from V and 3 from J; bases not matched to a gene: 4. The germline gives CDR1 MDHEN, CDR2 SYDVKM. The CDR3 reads CASSLGGLGYNEQFF. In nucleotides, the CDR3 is TGTGCCAGCAGTTTGGGGGGACTAGGCTACAATGAGCAGTTCTTC.

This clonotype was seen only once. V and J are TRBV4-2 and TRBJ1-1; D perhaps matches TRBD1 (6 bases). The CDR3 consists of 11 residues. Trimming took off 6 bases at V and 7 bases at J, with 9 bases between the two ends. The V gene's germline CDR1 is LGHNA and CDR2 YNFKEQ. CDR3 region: CASSSGVEAFF. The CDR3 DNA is TGTGCCAGCAGTTCAGGGGTTGAAGCTTTCTTT.

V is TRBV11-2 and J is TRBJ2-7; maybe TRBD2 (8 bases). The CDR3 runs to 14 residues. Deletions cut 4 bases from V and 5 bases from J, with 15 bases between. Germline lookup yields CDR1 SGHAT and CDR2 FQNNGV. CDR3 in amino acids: CASSSHSGTDEQYF. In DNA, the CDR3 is TGTGCCAGCAGCTCCCATAGCGGGACAGACGAGCAGTACTTC.

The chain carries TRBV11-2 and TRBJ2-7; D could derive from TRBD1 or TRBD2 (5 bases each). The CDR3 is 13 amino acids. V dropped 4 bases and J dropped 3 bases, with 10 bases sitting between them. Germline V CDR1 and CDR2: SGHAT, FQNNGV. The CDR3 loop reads CASSSGANYEQYF. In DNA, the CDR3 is TGTGCCAGCAGCTCCGGGGCAAACTACGAGCAGTACTTC.

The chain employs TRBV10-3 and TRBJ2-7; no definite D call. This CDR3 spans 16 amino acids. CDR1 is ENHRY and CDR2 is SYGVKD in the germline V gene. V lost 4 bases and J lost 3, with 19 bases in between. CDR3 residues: CAISGAPQGARYEQYF. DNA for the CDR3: TGTGCCATCAGTGGCGCCCCTCAAGGAGCGCGCTACGAGCAGTACTTC.

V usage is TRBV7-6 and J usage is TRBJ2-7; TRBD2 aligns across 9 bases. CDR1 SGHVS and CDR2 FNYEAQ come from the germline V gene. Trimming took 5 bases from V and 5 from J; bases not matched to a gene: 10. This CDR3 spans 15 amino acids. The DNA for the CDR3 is TGTGCCAGCAGCCAGGGAGCGGGAGGTGGGAACGAGCAGTACTTC. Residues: CASSQGAGGGNEQYF.

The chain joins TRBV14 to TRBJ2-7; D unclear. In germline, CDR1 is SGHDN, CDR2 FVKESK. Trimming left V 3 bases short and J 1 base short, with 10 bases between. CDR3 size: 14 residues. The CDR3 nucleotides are TGTGCCAGCAGCCACTGGACCAGTTCCTACGAGCAGTACTTC. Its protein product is CASSHWTSSYEQYF.

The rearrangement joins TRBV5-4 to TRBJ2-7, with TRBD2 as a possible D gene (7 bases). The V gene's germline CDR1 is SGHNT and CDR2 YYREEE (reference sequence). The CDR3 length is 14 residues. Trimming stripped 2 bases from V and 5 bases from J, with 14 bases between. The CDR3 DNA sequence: TGTGCCAGCAGCTTTCGGGGGGCGCTGAACGAGCAGTACTTC. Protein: CASSFRGALNEQYF.

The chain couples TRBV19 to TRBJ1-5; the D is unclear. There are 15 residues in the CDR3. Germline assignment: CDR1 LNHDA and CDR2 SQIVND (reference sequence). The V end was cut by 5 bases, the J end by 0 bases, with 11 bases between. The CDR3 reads CASSPDGRSNQPQHF. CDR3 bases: TGTGCCAGTAGTCCCGACGGTCGTAGCAATCAGCCCCAGCATTTT.

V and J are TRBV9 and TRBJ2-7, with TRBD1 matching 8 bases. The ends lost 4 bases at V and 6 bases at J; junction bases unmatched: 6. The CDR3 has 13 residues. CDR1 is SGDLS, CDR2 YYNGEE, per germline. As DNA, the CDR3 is TGTGCCAGCAGCCGGACAGGGTATGGCGAGCAGTACTTC. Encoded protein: CASSRTGYGEQYF.

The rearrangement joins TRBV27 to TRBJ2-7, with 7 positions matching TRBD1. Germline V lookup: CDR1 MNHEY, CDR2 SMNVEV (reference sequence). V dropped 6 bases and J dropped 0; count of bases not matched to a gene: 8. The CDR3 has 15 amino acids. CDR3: CASRLGQATSYEQYF. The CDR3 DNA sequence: TGTGCCAGCAGACTCGGACAGGCGACCTCCTACGAGCAGTACTTC.

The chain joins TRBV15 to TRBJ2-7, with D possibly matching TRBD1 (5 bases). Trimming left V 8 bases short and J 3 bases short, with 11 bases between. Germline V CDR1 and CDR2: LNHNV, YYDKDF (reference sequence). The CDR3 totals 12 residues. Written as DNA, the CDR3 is TGTGCCACCCGCAACCAGGGCTACGAGCAGTACTTC. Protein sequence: CATRNQGYEQYF.

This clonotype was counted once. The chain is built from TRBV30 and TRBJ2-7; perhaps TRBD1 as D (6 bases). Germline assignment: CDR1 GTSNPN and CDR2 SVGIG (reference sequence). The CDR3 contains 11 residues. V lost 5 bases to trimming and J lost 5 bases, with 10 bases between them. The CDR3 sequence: CAWAEGDEQYF. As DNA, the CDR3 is TGTGCCTGGGCCGAGGGGGACGAGCAGTACTTC.

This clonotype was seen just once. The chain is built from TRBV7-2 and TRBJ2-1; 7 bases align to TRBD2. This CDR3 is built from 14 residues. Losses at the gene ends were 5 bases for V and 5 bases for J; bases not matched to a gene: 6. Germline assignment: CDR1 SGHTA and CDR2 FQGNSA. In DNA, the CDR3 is TGTGCCAGCAGCCAAGCGACTAGCCACAATGAGCAGTTCTTC. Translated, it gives CASSQATSHNEQFF. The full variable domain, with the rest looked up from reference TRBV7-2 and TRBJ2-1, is GAGVSQSPSNKVTEKGKDVELRCDPISGHTALYWYRQSLGQGLEFLIYFQGNSAPDKSGLPSDRFSAERTGGSVSTLTIQRTQQEDSAVYLCASSQATSHNEQFFGPGTRLTVL.

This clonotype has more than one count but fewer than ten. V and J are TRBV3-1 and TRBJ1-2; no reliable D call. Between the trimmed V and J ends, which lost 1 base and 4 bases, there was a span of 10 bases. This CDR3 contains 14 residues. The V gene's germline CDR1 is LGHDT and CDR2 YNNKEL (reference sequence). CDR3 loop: CASSQVAGFYGYTF. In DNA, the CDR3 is TGTGCCAGCAGCCAAGTCGCAGGTTTCTATGGCTACACCTTC.